This T cell receptor beta chain was observed in a study of T cells in narcolepsy. Study observations and caveats: Autoreactive clone sequences were missing from some blood memory CD4+ repertoires. Autoreactive clonotypes reportedly recurred in blood of same and different patients, not controls.

The protocol was immunoSEQ multiplex PCR, while the TCRdb copy is restricted to in-frame clones and leaves out a portion. Of 28,000 or so clones in the sample, around four fifths were seen once. Turning to this clone: Its antigen is not identified.

Germline V CDR1 and CDR2: LGHNA, YNFKEQ. Trimming removed 0 bases at V and 1 base at J, with 13 bases between. CDR3 length: 17 residues. The sequencing sample was made of CD45RA- memory CD4+ T cells from PBMCs. The source is a human donor with narcolepsy. The chain uses TRBV4-2 and TRBJ1-3; possibly TRBD1 for D (5 bases). CDR3 residues: CASSQERGPGSGNTIYF. DNA for the CDR3: TGTGCCAGCAGCCAAGAAAGGGGCCCGGGGTCTGGAAACACCATATATTTT.